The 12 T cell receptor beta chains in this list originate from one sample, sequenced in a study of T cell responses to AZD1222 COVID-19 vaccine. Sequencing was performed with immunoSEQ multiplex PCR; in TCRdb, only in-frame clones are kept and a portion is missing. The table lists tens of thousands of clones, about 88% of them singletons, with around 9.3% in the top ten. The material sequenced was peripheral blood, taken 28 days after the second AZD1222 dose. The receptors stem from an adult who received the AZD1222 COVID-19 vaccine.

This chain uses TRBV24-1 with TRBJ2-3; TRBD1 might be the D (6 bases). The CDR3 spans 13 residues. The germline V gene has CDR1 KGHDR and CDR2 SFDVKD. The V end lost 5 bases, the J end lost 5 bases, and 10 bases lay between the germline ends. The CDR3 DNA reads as TGTGCCACCAGTGGAGCCAGGGGAGATACGCAGTATTTT. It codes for CATSGARGDTQYF.

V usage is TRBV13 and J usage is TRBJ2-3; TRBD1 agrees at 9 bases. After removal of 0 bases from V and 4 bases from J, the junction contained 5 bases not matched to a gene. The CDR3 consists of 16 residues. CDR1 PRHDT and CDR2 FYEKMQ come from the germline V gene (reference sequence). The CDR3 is CASSLGPDRGSDTQYF. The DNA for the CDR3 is TGTGCCAGCAGCTTAGGACCGGACAGGGGCTCAGATACGCAGTATTTT.

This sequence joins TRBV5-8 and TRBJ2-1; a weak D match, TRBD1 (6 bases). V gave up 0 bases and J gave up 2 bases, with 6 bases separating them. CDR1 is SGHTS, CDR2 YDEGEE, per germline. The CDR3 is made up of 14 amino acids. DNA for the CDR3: TGTGCCAGCAGCTTGGGGACAGCCTACAATGAGCAGTTCTTC. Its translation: CASSLGTAYNEQFF.

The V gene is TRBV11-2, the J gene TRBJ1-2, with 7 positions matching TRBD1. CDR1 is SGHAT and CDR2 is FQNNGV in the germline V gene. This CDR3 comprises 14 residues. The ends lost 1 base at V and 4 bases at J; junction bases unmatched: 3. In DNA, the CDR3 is TGTGCCAGCAGCTTAGGCGGGACAGCCTATGGCTACACCTTC. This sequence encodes CASSLGGTAYGYTF.

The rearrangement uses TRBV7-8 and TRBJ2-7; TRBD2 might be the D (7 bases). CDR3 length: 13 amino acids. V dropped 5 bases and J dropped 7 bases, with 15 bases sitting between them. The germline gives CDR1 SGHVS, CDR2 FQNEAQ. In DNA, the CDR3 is TGTGCCAGCAGCACCCCTAGGGGGGGGGAGCAGTACGTC. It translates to CASSTPRGGEQYV.

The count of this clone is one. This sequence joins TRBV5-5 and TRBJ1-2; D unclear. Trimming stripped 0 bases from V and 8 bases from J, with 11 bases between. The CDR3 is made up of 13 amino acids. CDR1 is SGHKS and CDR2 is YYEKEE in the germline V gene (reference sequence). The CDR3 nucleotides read TGTGCCAGCAGCTTGGCGTCTTCGGGGGGCTACACCTTC. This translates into CASSLASSGGYTF.

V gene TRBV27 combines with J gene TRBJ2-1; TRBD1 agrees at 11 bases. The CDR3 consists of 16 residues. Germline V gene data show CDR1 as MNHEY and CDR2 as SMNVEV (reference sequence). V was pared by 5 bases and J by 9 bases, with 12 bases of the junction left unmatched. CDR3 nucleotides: TGTGCCAGCAGTCTCCAAACCGGGACAGGGGGTGGTGAGCAGTTCTTC. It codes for CASSLQTGTGGGEQFF.

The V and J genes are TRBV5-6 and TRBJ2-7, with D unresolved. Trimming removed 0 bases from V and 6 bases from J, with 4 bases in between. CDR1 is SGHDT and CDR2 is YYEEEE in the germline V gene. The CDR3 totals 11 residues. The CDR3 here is CASSLDREQYF. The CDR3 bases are TGTGCCAGCAGCTTGGATCGCGAGCAGTACTTC.

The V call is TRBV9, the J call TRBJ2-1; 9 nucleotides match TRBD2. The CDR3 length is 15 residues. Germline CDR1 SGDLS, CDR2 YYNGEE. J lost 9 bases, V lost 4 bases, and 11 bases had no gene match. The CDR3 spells CASSTTGTSLSEQFF. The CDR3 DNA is TGTGCCAGCAGCACAACCGGGACTAGCCTAAGTGAGCAGTTCTTC.

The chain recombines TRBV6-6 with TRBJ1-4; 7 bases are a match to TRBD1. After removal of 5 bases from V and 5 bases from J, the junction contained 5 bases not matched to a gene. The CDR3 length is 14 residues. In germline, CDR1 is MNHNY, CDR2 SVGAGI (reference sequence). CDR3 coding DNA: TGTGCCAGCAGTGGCAGGGGGGCGAATGAAAAACTGTTTTTT. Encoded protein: CASSGRGANEKLFF.

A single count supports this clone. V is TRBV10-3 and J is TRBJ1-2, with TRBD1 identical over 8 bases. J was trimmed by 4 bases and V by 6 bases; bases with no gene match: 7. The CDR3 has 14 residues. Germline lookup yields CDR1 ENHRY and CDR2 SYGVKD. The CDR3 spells CAIRIGQGVYGYTF. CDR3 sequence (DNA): TGTGCCATCAGGATAGGACAGGGCGTCTATGGCTACACCTTC.

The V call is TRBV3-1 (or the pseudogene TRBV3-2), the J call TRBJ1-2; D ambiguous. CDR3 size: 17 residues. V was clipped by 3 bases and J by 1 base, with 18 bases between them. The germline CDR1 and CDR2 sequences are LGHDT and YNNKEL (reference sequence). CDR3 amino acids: CASSHWQTQASNYGYTF. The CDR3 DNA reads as TGTGCCAGCAGCCATTGGCAAACGCAGGCGAGTAACTATGGCTACACCTTC.